The rows below give T cell receptor beta chains drawn from one sample of a study of cytomegalovirus exposure and HLA in healthy donors. Sequencing used immunoSEQ multiplex PCR; TCRdb keeps in-frame clones, though not all of them. This sample lists roughly 54,000 clones; its ten largest clones have less than 15%. The sequencing input was PBMCs. Receptors were obtained from a woman in her twenties or thirties in good health and CMV-seropositive. Each CDR3 is given with its conserved first and last residue. D genes are given only for firm matches.

>TRBJ2-6|TRBV5-1|TRBD1|18
TGCGCCAGCAGCTGGGTGGGGACAGGGTCGGCTGGGGCCAACGTCCTGACTTTC
CASSWVGTGSAGANVLTF
>TRBJ1-3|TRBV7-2|NA|15
TGTGCCAGCAGCTTAGCGGCTCTCTCTGGAAACACCATATATTTT
CASSLAALSGNTIYF
>TRBJ2-1|TRBV30|TRBD1|14
TGTGCCTGGAGTGGGGGGACAGGGGACAATGAGCAGTTCTTC
CAWSGGTGDNEQFF
>TRBJ2-7|TRBV5-1|NA|14
TGCGCCAGCAGCTTTGTAGGCGGTGCCTACGAGCAGTACTTC
CASSFVGGAYEQYF
>TRBJ2-3|TRBV19|TRBD2|14
TGTGCCAGTAGTTGGCTAGCGGGAGGGGATACGCAGTATTTT
CASSWLAGGDTQYF
>TRBJ1-6|TRBV6-1|NA|17
TGTGCCAGCAGTGAAGGGCGGAGGACCGATTATAATTCACCCCTCCACTTT
CASSEGRRTDYNSPLHF
>TRBJ1-2|TRBV30|NA|12
TGTGCCGCCGGATGGACACTCTATGGCTACACCTTC
CAAGWTLYGYTF
>TRBJ2-5|TRBV25-1|TRBD2|15
TGTGCCAGCAGCCGAACTAGCGGACCCCAAGAGACCCAGTACTTC
CASSRTSGPQETQYF
>TRBJ2-3|TRBV7-3|NA|14
TGTGCCAGCAGCCCCGCCGGAGGTTCAGATACGCAGTATTTT
CASSPAGGSDTQYF
>TRBJ1-1|TRBV5-1|NA|13
TGCGCCAGCAGCTTGGGGCCAGGGACTGAAGCTTTCTTT
CASSLGPGTEAFF
>TRBJ2-2|TRBV19|TRBD1|14
TGTGCCAGTAGCCAGGGGGCGCTGACCGGGGAGCTGTTTTTT
CASSQGALTGELFF
>TRBJ2-7|TRBV5-4|NA|12
TGTGCCAGCAGCTTGCTGGTGCCCTCCTATCACTTC
CASSLLVPSYHF
>TRBJ2-7|TRBV13|TRBD2|15
TGTGCCAGCAGCTACCGTGAGCGGGGGGGCGGGGAGCAGTACTTC
CASSYRERGGGEQYF
>TRBJ1-1|TRBV11-3|NA|13
TGTGCCAGCAGCTTTTGGGGAGCGATTGAAGCTTTCTTT
CASSFWGAIEAFF
>TRBJ2-1|TRBV14|TRBD2|13
TGTGCCAGCAGCCTCCAGACTAGCGGTGAGCAGTTCTTC
CASSLQTSGEQFF
>TRBJ2-5|TRBV4-1|TRBD2|19
TGCGCCAGCAGCCAAGAAAGCGCTTGGGCAGCGGGATCCCAAGAGACCCAGTACTTC
CASSQESAWAAGSQETQYF
>TRBJ1-3|TRBV18|NA|16
TGTGCCAGCTCACCACCGGACAGAGCCTCTGGAAACACCATATATTTT
CASSPPDRASGNTIYF
>TRBJ1-4|TRBV27|NA|12
TGTGCCAGCGGCAGGGTTACTGAAAAACTGTTTTTT
CASGRVTEKLFF
>TRBJ1-2|TRBV5-1|NA|14
TGCGCCAGCAGCTTGGATGGGCAGGGGTATGGCTACACCTTC
CASSLDGQGYGYTF
>TRBJ1-6|TRBV11-2|NA|13
TGTGCCAGCAGCTTAGGGGCGTTGTCACCCCTCCACTTT
CASSLGALSPLHF
>TRBJ2-7|TRBV6-1|NA|14
TGTGCCAGCAGTGTAGGCGAGACTTCGGACGAGCAGTACTTC
CASSVGETSDEQYF
>TRBJ2-1|TRBV4-1|NA|14
TGCGCCAGCAGCCAAGAGGCCCTTTACAATGAGCAGTTCTTC
CASSQEALYNEQFF
>TRBJ2-7|TRBV19|TRBD1|13
TGTGCCAGTAGTATGGACAGGGCCCACGAGCAGTACTTC
CASSMDRAHEQYF
>TRBJ2-1|TRBV6-1|NA|16
TGTGCCAGCAGTGTTCCGGGACTTAACTCCTACAATGAGCAGTTCTTC
CASSVPGLNSYNEQFF
>TRBJ2-5|TRBV5-6|TRBD2|16
TGTGCCAGCAGCCTGCCGACTAGCGGGGGTGAAGAGACCCAGTACTTC
CASSLPTSGGEETQYF
>TRBJ1-1|TRBV6-4|NA|13
TGTGCCAGCAGTGCGCAAGCGAGGACTGAAGCTTTCTTT
CASSAQARTEAFF
>TRBJ2-6|TRBV6-1|NA|15
TGTGCCAGCAGTGAAGACGGGGCTGGGGCCAACGTCCTGACTTTC
CASSEDGAGANVLTF
>TRBJ2-5|TRBV5-1|TRBD1|17
TGCGCCAGCAGCTTGGGAGGGACAGGGGGCGCAGGGGAGACCCAGTACTTC
CASSLGGTGGAGETQYF
>TRBJ2-3|TRBV14|NA|15
TGTGCCAGCAGTGTCCGACACAGCGGAACAGATACGCAGTATTTT
CASSVRHSGTDTQYF
>TRBJ2-1|TRBV30|TRBD2|14
TGTGCCTGGGCGGGTGGTAGCGGGCTTAATGAGCAGTTCTTC
CAWAGGSGLNEQFF
>TRBJ1-6|TRBV19|NA|15
TGTGCCACCAAAAGGGGTTTCTCCTATAATTCACCCCTCCACTTT
CATKRGFSYNSPLHF
>TRBJ1-2|TRBV12-5|NA|13
TGTGCTAGTGGATATACAGGGCTCTATGGCTACACCTTC
CASGYTGLYGYTF
>TRBJ2-1|TRBV7-9|TRBD2|15
TGTGCCAGCAGCTGGACTAGCGGGGAATACAATGAGCAGTTCTTC
CASSWTSGEYNEQFF
>TRBJ2-2|TRBV4-1|NA|14
TGCGCCAGCAGCCTGTTAGGGGAAACCGGGGAGCTGTTTTTT
CASSLLGETGELFF
>TRBJ2-2|TRBV30|TRBD1|15
TGTGCCTCCCTCCGGGACAGGACCGCCACCGGGGAGCTGTTTTTT
CASLRDRTATGELFF